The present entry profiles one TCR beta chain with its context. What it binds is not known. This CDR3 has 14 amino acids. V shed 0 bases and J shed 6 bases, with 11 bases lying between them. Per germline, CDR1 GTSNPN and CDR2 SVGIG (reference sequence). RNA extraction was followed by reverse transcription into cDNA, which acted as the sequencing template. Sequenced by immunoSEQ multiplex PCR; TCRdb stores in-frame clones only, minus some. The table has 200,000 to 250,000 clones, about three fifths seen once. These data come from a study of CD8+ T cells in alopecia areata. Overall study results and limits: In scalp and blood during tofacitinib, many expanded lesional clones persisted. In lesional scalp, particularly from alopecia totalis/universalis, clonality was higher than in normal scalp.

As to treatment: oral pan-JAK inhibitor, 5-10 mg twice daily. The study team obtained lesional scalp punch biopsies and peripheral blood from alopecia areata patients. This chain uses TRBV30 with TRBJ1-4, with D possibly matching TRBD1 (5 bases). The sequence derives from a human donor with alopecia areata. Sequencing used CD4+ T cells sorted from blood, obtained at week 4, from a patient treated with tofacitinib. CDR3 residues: CAWSVAGVDEKLFF. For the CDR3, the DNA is TGTGCCTGGAGTGTCGCGGGGGTGGATGAAAAACTGTTTTTT. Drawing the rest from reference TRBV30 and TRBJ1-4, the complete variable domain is SQTIHQWPATLVQPVGSPLSLECTVEGTSNPNLYWYRQAAGRGLQLLFYSVGIGQISSEVPQNLSASRPQDRQFILSSKKLLLSDSGFYLCAWSVAGVDEKLFFGSGTQLSVL.